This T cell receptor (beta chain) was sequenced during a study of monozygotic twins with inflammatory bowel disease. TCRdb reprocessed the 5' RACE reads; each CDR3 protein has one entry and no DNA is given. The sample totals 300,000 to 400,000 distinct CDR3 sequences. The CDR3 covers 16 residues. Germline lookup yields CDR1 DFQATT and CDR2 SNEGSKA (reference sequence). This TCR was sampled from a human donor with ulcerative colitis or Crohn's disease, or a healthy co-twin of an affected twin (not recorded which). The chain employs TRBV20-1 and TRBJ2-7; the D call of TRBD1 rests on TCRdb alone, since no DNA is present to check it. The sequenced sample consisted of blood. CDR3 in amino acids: CSARAGGQGESYEQYF.